This TCR beta chain stems from a study of blood T cell repertoires in COVID-19. Background on the study: The United States, Italy and Spain supplied acute and convalescent COVID-19 samples. Nucleic acid was either cDNA or gDNA, and it came from T cells, B-cell-depleted T cells, or PBMCs.

Authors' processing steps: Nucleated cell counts were estimated from reference gene primer amplification. Here immunoSEQ multiplex PCR was the method, and the copy in TCRdb shows in-frame clones only, minus some. The V and J calls and clone size were taken over from that table, and D and trimming were inferred from the DNA. The data contain around 14,000 clones, about nine tenths of them singletons. The germline V gene encodes CDR1 MNHEY and CDR2 SMNVEV (reference sequence). V gave up 5 bases and J gave up 3 bases; unmatched junction bases: 17. The CDR3 has 20 residues. V and J are TRBV27 and TRBJ2-5, with 14 bases identical to TRBD2. The TCR was taken from a human donor in a cohort sampled during active COVID-19. Input material: peripheral blood. The CDR3 is CASSAKTSGGAGGTEETQYF. The CDR3 DNA is TGTGCCAGCAGTGCAAAGACTAGCGGGGGGGCCGGCGGGACGGAAGAGACCCAGTACTTC.